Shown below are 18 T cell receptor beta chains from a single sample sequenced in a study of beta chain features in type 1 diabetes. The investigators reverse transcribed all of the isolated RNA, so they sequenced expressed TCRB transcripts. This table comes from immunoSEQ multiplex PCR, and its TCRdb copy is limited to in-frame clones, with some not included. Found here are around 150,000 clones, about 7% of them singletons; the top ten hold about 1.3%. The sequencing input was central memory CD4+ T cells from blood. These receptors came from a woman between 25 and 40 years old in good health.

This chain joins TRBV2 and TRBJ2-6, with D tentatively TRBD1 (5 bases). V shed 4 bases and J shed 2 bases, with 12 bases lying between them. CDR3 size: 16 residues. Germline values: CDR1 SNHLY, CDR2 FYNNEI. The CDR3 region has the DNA TGTGCCAGCAGTGGTTCCAGGGTGGCTGGGGCCAACGTCCTGACTTTC. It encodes CASSGSRVAGANVLTF.

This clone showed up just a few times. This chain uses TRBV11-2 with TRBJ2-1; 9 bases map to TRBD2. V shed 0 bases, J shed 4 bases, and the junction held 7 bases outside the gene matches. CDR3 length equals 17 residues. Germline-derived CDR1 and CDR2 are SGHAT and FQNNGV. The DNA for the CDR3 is TGTGCCAGCAGCTTAGATCTCGCGGGAGGGTTATACAATGAGCAGTTCTTC. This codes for CASSLDLAGGLYNEQFF.

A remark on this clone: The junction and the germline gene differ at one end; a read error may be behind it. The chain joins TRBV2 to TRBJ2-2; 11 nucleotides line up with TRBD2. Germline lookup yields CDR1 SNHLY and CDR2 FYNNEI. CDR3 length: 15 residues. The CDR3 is CASSPSGRNAGELFF. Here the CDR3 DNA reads TGTGCCAGCAGTCCTAGCGGGAGGAACGCCGGGGAGCTGTTTTTT.

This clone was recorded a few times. In nucleotides, the CDR3 is TGTGCCACATTTTTAGGGACAGGGGGCAGAAACAATCAGCCCCAGCATTTT. It translates to CATFLGTGGRNNQPQHF. The chain couples TRBV21-1 to TRBJ1-5; the table's D gene call, TRBD1, was not cross checked with the DNA. TRBV21-1 is given as a pseudogene. The CDR3 consists of 17 residues.

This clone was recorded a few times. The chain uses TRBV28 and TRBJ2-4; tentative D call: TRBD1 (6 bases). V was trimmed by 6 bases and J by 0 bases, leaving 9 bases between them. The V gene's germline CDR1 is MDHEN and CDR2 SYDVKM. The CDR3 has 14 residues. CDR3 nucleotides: TGTGCCAGCAGCCCGGGACAAGCCAAAAACATTCAGTACTTC. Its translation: CASSPGQAKNIQYF.

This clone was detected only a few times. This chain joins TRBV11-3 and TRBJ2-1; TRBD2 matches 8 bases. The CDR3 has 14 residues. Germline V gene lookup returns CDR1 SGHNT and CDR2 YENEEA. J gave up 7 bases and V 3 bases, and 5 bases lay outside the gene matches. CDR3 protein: CASSFGTRWNEQFF. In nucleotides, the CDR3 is TGTGCCAGCAGCTTCGGGACTAGATGGAATGAGCAGTTCTTC. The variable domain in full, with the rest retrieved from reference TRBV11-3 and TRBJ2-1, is EAGVVQSPRYKIIEKKQPVAFWCNPISGHNTLYWYLQNLGQGPELLIRYENEEAVDDSQLPKDRFSAERLKGVDSTLKIQPAELGDSAVYLCASSFGTRWNEQFFGPGTRLTVL.

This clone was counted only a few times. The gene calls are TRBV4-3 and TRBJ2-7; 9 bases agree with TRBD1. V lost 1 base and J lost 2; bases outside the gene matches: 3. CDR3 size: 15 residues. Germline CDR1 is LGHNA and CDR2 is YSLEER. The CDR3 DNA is TGCGCCAGCAGCCAAGTGGGGACAGGGCCCTACGAGCAGTACTTC. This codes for CASSQVGTGPYEQYF.

CDR3 DNA: TGTGCCAGCAGCTCTCCACGCGACAGCAAAAACATTCAGTACTTC. Translation: CASSSPRDSKNIQYF. V gene TRBV7-2 combines with J gene TRBJ2-4, with TRBD1 as a possible D gene (5 bases). Germline values: CDR1 SGHTA, CDR2 FQGNSA. CDR3 length: 15 residues. Trimming took 4 bases from V and 3 from J, leaving 13 bases between them.

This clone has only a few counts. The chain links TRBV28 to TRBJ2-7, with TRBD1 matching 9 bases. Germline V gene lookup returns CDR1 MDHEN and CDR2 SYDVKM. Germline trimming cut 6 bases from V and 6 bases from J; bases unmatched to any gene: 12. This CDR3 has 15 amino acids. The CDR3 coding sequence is TGTGCCAGCAGGGAGGGGGGGGACAGGGTACCCGAGCAGTACTTC. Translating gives CASREGGDRVPEQYF.

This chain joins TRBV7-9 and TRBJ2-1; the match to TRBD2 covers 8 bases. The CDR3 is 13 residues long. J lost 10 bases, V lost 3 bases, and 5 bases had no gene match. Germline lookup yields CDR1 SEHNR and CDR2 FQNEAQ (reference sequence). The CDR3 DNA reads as TGTGCCAGCAGCTTCGAACTAGCGGTCGAGCAGTTCTTC. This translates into CASSFELAVEQFF.

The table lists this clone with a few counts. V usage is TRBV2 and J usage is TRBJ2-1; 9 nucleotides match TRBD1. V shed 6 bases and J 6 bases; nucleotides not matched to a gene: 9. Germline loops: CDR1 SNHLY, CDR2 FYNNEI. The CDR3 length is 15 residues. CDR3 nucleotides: TGTGCCAGCAGCGCTGGGACAGGGAGGACCAATGAGCAGTTCTTC. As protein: CASSAGTGRTNEQFF.

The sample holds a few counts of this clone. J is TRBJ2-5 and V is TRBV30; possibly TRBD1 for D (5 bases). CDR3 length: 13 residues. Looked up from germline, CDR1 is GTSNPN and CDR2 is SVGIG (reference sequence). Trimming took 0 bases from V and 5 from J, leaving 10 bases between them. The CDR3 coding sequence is TGTGCCTGGAGTGTACGCAGGGCGGAGACCCAGTACTTC. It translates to CAWSVRRAETQYF.

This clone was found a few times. CDR3 in DNA: TGTGCCAGTAGTAGCGGACGGAGGGTTAATGAAAAACTGTTTTTT. Translation: CASSSGRRVNEKLFF. The chain has TRBV19 and TRBJ1-4; D not resolved. CDR1 LNHDA and CDR2 SQIVND come from the germline V gene (reference sequence). This CDR3 has 15 residues. V shed 4 bases and J shed 4 bases, with 13 bases lying between them.

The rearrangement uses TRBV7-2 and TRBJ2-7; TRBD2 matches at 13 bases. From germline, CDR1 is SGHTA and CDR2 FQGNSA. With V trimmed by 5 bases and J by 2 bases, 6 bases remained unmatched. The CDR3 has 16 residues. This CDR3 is CASSQYGTSGAYEQYF. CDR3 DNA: TGTGCCAGCAGCCAATACGGGACTAGCGGGGCCTACGAGCAGTACTTC.

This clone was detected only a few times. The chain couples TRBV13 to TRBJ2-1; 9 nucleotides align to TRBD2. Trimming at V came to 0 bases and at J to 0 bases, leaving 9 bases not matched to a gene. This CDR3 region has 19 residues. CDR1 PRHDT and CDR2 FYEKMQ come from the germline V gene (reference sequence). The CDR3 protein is CASSLGRAGGISSYNEQFF. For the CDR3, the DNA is TGTGCCAGCAGCTTAGGCCGGGCGGGGGGGATAAGCTCCTACAATGAGCAGTTCTTC.

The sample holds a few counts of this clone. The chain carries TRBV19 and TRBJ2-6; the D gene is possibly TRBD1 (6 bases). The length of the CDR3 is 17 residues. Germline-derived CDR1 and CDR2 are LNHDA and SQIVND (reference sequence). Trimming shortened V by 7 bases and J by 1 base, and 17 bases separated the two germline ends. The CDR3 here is CASKGDIVGSGANVLTF. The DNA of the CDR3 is TGTGCCAGTAAGGGGGACATAGTTGGTTCTGGGGCCAACGTCCTGACTTTC.

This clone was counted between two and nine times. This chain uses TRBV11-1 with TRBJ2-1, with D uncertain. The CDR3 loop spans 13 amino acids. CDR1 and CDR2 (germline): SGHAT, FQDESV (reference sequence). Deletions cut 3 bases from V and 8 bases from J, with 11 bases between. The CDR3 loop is CASSFSPRDEQFF. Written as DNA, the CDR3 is TGTGCCAGCAGCTTTAGCCCACGGGATGAGCAGTTCTTC.

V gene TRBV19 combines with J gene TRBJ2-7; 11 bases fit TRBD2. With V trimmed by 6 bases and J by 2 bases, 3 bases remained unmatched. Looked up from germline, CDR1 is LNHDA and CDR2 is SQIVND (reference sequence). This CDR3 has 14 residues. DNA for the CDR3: TGTGCCAGTAGCGGACTAGCGGGCCCCTACGAGCAGTACTTC. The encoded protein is CASSGLAGPYEQYF.